This entry lists 30 T cell receptor beta chains sequenced from one sample in a study of cytomegalovirus exposure and HLA in healthy donors. Amplification used 60 Vbeta primers and 13 Jbeta primers. Data came from immunoSEQ multiplex PCR; TCRdb stores just in-frame clones and leaves some out. The sample shows 95,000 or so clones, around 70% of them seen only once. The sample taken for sequencing was PBMCs. All receptors come from a woman between 50 and 59 years old in good health and CMV-seropositive.

The rearrangement joins TRBV27 to TRBJ2-2; TRBD2 might be the D (6 bases). Germline V CDR1 and CDR2: MNHEY, SMNVEV (reference sequence). This CDR3 is 14 amino acids long. Trimming pared 6 bases from V and 1 base from J, leaving 9 bases between. The CDR3 region is CASRRAGNTGELFF. CDR3 nucleotide sequence: TGTGCCAGCAGAAGAGCGGGGAACACCGGGGAGCTGTTTTTT.

V and J are TRBV6-5 and TRBJ2-7; the match to TRBD1 covers 7 bases. The germline CDR1 and CDR2 sequences are MNHEY and SVGAGI. Trimming at V came to 2 bases and at J to 3 bases, leaving 10 bases not matched to a gene. This CDR3 has 16 amino acids. CDR3 in amino acids: CASSYAGTDMNYEQYF. CDR3 nucleotide sequence: TGTGCCAGCAGTTACGCTGGGACAGATATGAACTACGAGCAGTACTTC.

The genes are TRBV30 and TRBJ2-5; TRBD2 might be the D (6 bases). V lost 1 base and J lost 5, with 11 bases in between. Looked up from germline, CDR1 is GTSNPN and CDR2 is SVGIG (reference sequence). This CDR3 region has 13 residues. This chain's CDR3 is CAWSAEAGETQYF. As DNA, the CDR3 is TGTGCCTGGAGTGCGGAGGCGGGGGAGACCCAGTACTTC.

The chain combines TRBV28 with TRBJ2-7; TRBD2 might be the D (5 bases). This CDR3 is built from 14 residues. Trimming pared 8 bases from V and 0 bases from J, leaving 14 bases between. Germline-derived CDR1 and CDR2 are MDHEN and SYDVKM. The DNA of the CDR3 is TGTGCCAGCTACAGTGGAGGTAGCTCCTACGAGCAGTACTTC. It is translated as CASYSGGSSYEQYF.

The genes are TRBV5-6 and TRBJ2-7; possibly TRBD1 for D (7 bases). The CDR3 length is 15 residues. V was pared by 2 bases and J by 0 bases, with 12 bases between. Germline V CDR1 and CDR2: SGHDT, YYEEEE. This CDR3 reads CASSFQGGSSYEQYF. The CDR3 DNA sequence: TGTGCCAGCAGCTTTCAGGGGGGATCCTCCTACGAGCAGTACTTC.

CDR3 nucleotides: TGTGCCTGGAACCCAATTGGACAGGGGGACTACGAGCAGTACTTC. This translates into CAWNPIGQGDYEQYF. The genes are TRBV30 and TRBJ2-7; 10 bases agree with TRBD1. The CDR3 extends over 15 amino acids. Looked up from germline, CDR1 is GTSNPN and CDR2 is SVGIG (reference sequence). V was clipped by 4 bases and J by 3 bases; unmatched bases: 9.

This clone appeared a few times. V gene TRBV29-1 combines with J gene TRBJ2-5, with 8 bases that match TRBD1. CDR1 SQVTM and CDR2 ANQGSEA come from the germline V gene. The ends lost 6 bases at V and 5 bases at J; junction bases unmatched: 5. The CDR3 runs to 12 residues. The CDR3 loop reads CSVHRDRETQYF. The CDR3 DNA reads as TGCAGCGTCCACAGGGACAGGGAGACCCAGTACTTC. Variable domain in full (rest from reference TRBV29-1 and TRBJ2-5): SAVISQKPSRDICQRGTSLTIQCQVDSQVTMMFWYRQQPGQSLTLIATANQGSEATYESGFVIDKFPISRPNLTFSTLTVSNMSPEDSSIYLCSVHRDRETQYFGPGTRLLVL.

The J gene is TRBJ1-3, the V gene TRBV7-9; D is unclear. V gave up 4 bases and J gave up 8 bases, with 6 bases separating them. The CDR3 is 11 residues long. The germline V gene encodes CDR1 SEHNR and CDR2 FQNEAQ (reference sequence). The CDR3 sequence is CASSSFDTIYF. As DNA, the CDR3 is TGTGCCAGCAGCTCTTTTGACACCATATATTTT.

The rearrangement joins TRBV5-1 to TRBJ1-2, with D possibly TRBD1 on 6 matching bases. The CDR3 runs 18 residues. Germline values: CDR1 SGHRS, CDR2 YFSETQ. Deletions cut 4 bases from V and 0 bases from J, with 22 bases between. This chain's CDR3 is CASSPGGSGMGSNYGYTF. The CDR3 coding sequence is TGCGCCAGCAGCCCGGGGGGCTCGGGGATGGGATCTAACTATGGCTACACCTTC.

In this sample, this clone turned up a few times. This chain uses TRBV19 with TRBJ1-1, with TRBD1 as a possible D gene (5 bases). Germline loops: CDR1 LNHDA, CDR2 SQIVND (reference sequence). Trimming cost V 6 bases and J 0 bases, with 17 bases left between them. The length of the CDR3 is 16 residues. The CDR3 DNA sequence: TGTGCCAGTAGGTTGGACACCGCCTGGGTGAACACTGAAGCTTTCTTT. It encodes CASRLDTAWVNTEAFF.

The J gene is TRBJ1-2, the V gene TRBV11-2; 7 bases line up with TRBD1. CDR3 length: 11 amino acids. V was clipped by 5 bases and J by 12 bases; unmatched bases: 6. Per the germline V gene, CDR1 is SGHAT and CDR2 is FQNNGV. The CDR3 DNA follows: TGTGCCAGCAGCCAAGGGGGCTCCCACACCTTC. Its translation: CASSQGGSHTF.

The V call is TRBV19, the J call TRBJ2-3; D gene ambiguous. This CDR3 is 15 amino acids long. V dropped 1 base and J dropped 0 bases, with 8 bases sitting between them. CDR1 is LNHDA, CDR2 SQIVND, per germline (reference sequence). The CDR3 reads CASSIAGTSTDTQYF. The CDR3 DNA follows: TGTGCCAGTAGTATAGCGGGTACTAGCACAGATACGCAGTATTTT.

The gene calls are TRBV27 and TRBJ2-7; 9 positions agree with TRBD1. The germline CDR1 and CDR2 sequences are MNHEY and SMNVEV (reference sequence). The CDR3 length is 18 residues. V trimming: 0 bases; J trimming: 4 bases; junction bases outside the gene matches: 13. CDR3 nucleotides: TGTGCCAGCAGTTTATCTGGCCCCCTCCCGACAGGGGGATACGAGCAGTACTTC. As protein: CASSLSGPLPTGGYEQYF.

The chain combines TRBV30 with TRBJ1-2; 8 bases are shared with TRBD1. This CDR3 comprises 12 residues. V lost 4 bases to trimming and J lost 5 bases; unmatched junction nucleotides: 3. Germline assignment: CDR1 GTSNPN and CDR2 SVGIG (reference sequence). CDR3 DNA sequence: TGTGCCTGGACAGGGGGCGGGTATGGCTACACCTTC. It encodes CAWTGGGYGYTF.

A few counts support this clone. V and J are TRBV19 and TRBJ2-7, with D unclear. This CDR3 spans 12 amino acids. The V gene lost 10 bases and the J gene lost 1 base, with 11 bases spanning the gap. CDR1 is LNHDA, CDR2 SQIVND, per germline (reference sequence). The CDR3 reads CATCGDSYEQYF. CDR3 nucleotide sequence: TGTGCCACCTGTGGAGATTCCTACGAGCAGTACTTC. Supplemented by reference TRBV19 and TRBJ2-7, the full variable domain reads DGGITQSPKYLFRKEGQNVTLSCEQNLNHDAMYWYRQDPGQGLRLIYYSQIVNDFQKGDIAEGYSVSREKKESFPLTVTSAQKNPTAFYLCATCGDSYEQYFGPGTRLTVT.

The chain combines TRBV7-2 with TRBJ2-7; 8 bases are a match to TRBD2. Germline V gene lookup returns CDR1 SGHTA and CDR2 FQGNSA. The CDR3 covers 15 residues. The J segment lost 1 base and the V segment lost 3 bases, leaving 5 bases of the junction unmatched. CDR3 nucleotides: TGTGCCAGCAGCTTCCCCGGGACTAGTTCCTACGAGCAGTACTTC. The encoded protein is CASSFPGTSSYEQYF.

This clone was counted between two and nine times. V is TRBV2 and J is TRBJ1-5, with 7 bases matching TRBD1. V dropped 8 bases and J dropped 4; count of bases not matched to a gene: 8. The CDR3 extends over 14 amino acids. Germline V gene lookup returns CDR1 SNHLY and CDR2 FYNNEI. The CDR3 sequence is CASGVRGMNQPQHF. CDR3 in DNA: TGTGCCAGCGGGGTCAGGGGGATGAATCAGCCCCAGCATTTT.

The rearrangement joins TRBV5-1 to TRBJ2-7, with 9 nucleotides matching TRBD2. Unmatched junction bases numbered 10, after V lost 4 bases and J lost 2 bases. Germline CDR1 SGHRS, CDR2 YFSETQ. The CDR3 extends over 16 amino acids. As DNA, the CDR3 is TGCGCCAGCAGCCGCCAAACTAGCGGGTCCGCCTACGAGCAGTACTTC. This gives the protein CASSRQTSGSAYEQYF.

The chain combines TRBV19 with TRBJ2-3; D is ambiguous. This CDR3 region has 13 residues. Germline V gene lookup returns CDR1 LNHDA and CDR2 SQIVND (reference sequence). V was trimmed by 3 bases and J by 1 base, leaving 5 bases between them. The CDR3 loop reads CASSIEGTDTQYF. CDR3 DNA: TGTGCCAGTAGTATCGAGGGCACAGATACGCAGTATTTT. The complete variable domain, with remaining parts taken from reference TRBV19 and TRBJ2-3, reads DGGITQSPKYLFRKEGQNVTLSCEQNLNHDAMYWYRQDPGQGLRLIYYSQIVNDFQKGDIAEGYSVSREKKESFPLTVTSAQKNPTAFYLCASSIEGTDTQYFGPGTRLTVL.

This clone was seen just once. V and J are TRBV5-1 and TRBJ1-4; no reliable D call. This CDR3 has 15 residues. Trimming took off 2 bases at V and 14 bases at J, with 22 bases between the two ends. The V gene's germline CDR1 is SGHRS and CDR2 YFSETQ. This CDR3 is CASSFQDGGPNALFF. CDR3 bases: TGCGCCAGCAGCTTCCAGGACGGAGGACCTAATGCGCTGTTTTTT. Full variable domain (missing parts from reference TRBV5-1 and TRBJ1-4): KAGVTQTPRYLIKTRGQQVTLSCSPISGHRSVSWYQQTPGQGLQFLFEYFSETQRNKGNFPGRFSGRQFSNSRSEMNVSTLELGDSALYLCASSFQDGGPNALFFGSGTQLSVL.

This rearrangement joins TRBV5-6 to TRBJ2-1; D is possibly TRBD2 (5 bases). The CDR3 length is 13 residues. The V end was cut by 4 bases, the J end by 5 bases, with 10 bases between. Germline loops: CDR1 SGHDT, CDR2 YYEEEE. CDR3 DNA: TGTGCCAGCAGCCCCCCGACTAACAATGAGCAGTTCTTC. It codes for CASSPPTNNEQFF. Together with reference TRBV5-6 and TRBJ2-1, the CDR3 gives the full variable domain: DAGVTQSPTHLIKTRGQQVTLRCSPKSGHDTVSWYQQALGQGPQFIFQYYEEEERQRGNFPDRFSGHQFPNYSSELNVNALLLGDSALYLCASSPPTNNEQFFGPGTRLTVL.

V usage is TRBV7-9 and J usage is TRBJ2-3, with a tentative D call TRBD1 (6 bases). CDR3 length: 14 amino acids. The germline CDR1 and CDR2 sequences are SEHNR and FQNEAQ (reference sequence). V lost 3 bases, J lost 6 bases, and 13 bases lay in between. CDR3 sequence (DNA): TGTGCCAGCAGCTTTGATTACAGGGACGATACGCAGTATTTT. This sequence encodes CASSFDYRDDTQYF.

V usage is TRBV9 and J usage is TRBJ2-1, with 10 nucleotides matching TRBD2. Per germline, CDR1 SGDLS and CDR2 YYNGEE. Germline trimming cut 2 bases from V and 6 bases from J; bases unmatched to any gene: 8. The CDR3 contains 16 residues. As DNA, the CDR3 is TGTGCCAGCAGCGTTCTTAGCGGGAGGTTGGTCAATGAGCAGTTCTTC. The encoded protein is CASSVLSGRLVNEQFF.

V gene TRBV10-2 combines with J gene TRBJ1-2; 11 bases map to TRBD1. In germline, CDR1 is WSHSY, CDR2 SAAADI. The CDR3 is 15 residues long. Trimming cost V 7 bases and J 3 bases; bases outside gene matches: 7. For the CDR3, the DNA is TGCGCCAGCACCCTGGACAGGGGGCGCGACTATGGCTACACCTTC. Translation gives CASTLDRGRDYGYTF.

The chain is built from TRBV5-6 and TRBJ2-1; 7 bases are a match to TRBD1. Unmatched junction bases numbered 2, after V lost 0 bases and J lost 8 bases. The germline V gene has CDR1 SGHDT and CDR2 YYEEEE. This CDR3 contains 13 residues. CDR3 nucleotide sequence: TGTGCCAGCAGCTTGGGAGGGGGCGATGAGCAGTTCTTC. Its translation: CASSLGGGDEQFF.

With regard to this clone: This sample includes further DNA sequences coding for the same CDR3. J is TRBJ2-1 and V is TRBV29-1; the match to TRBD2 covers 8 bases. V was clipped by 7 bases and J by 3 bases; unmatched bases: 11. The CDR3 consists of 15 residues. Per the germline V gene, CDR1 is SQVTM and CDR2 is ANQGSEA. The CDR3 DNA is TGCAGCGCCCCCGCCGGTAGCGGGATCTACAATGAGCAGTTCTTC. Translation gives CSAPAGSGIYNEQFF.

This clone was detected only a few times. This chain links TRBV4-2 with TRBJ2-1; D not certain. The CDR3 extends over 15 amino acids. The germline gives CDR1 LGHNA, CDR2 YNFKEQ. Trimming left V 1 base short and J 3 bases short, with 10 bases between. The CDR3 sequence is CASSQVQQSYNEQFF. In nucleotides, the CDR3 is TGTGCCAGCAGCCAAGTACAACAGAGCTACAATGAGCAGTTCTTC.

The V and J genes are TRBV18 and TRBJ1-3; 8 nucleotides line up with TRBD1. The germline V gene encodes CDR1 KGHSH and CDR2 LQKENI. After removal of 6 bases from V and 0 bases from J, the junction contained 4 bases not matched to a gene. This CDR3 spans 15 amino acids. The CDR3 nucleotides read TGTGCCAGCTCGATGGACAGGGACTCTGGAAACACCATATATTTT. The encoded protein is CASSMDRDSGNTIYF. Full variable domain (missing parts from reference TRBV18 and TRBJ1-3): NAGVMQNPRHLVRRRGQEARLRCSPMKGHSHVYWYRQLPEEGLKFMVYLQKENIIDESGMPKERFSAEFPKEGPSILRIQQVVRGDSAAYFCASSMDRDSGNTIYFGEGSWLTVV.

This clone was detected a few times. This chain uses TRBV28 with TRBJ1-6; D gene ambiguous. CDR1 MDHEN and CDR2 SYDVKM come from the germline V gene. V lost 8 bases and J 5 bases, leaving 10 bases between the germline ends. This CDR3 contains 13 residues. CDR3 amino acids: CASHRVHNSPLHF. The CDR3 DNA follows: TGTGCCAGCCATCGGGTCCATAATTCACCCCTCCACTTT. Full variable domain (missing parts from reference TRBV28 and TRBJ1-6): DVKVTQSSRYLVKRTGEKVFLECVQDMDHENMFWYRQDPGLGLRLIYFSYDVKMKEKGDIPEGYSVSREKKERFSLILESASTNQTSMYLCASHRVHNSPLHFGNGTRLTVT.

This clone was counted a single time. The V gene is TRBV2, the J gene TRBJ2-6; 8 bases line up with TRBD2. This CDR3 spans 17 amino acids. Trimming cost V 9 bases and J 4 bases; bases outside gene matches: 14. Germline CDR1 is SNHLY and CDR2 is FYNNEI. The DNA for the CDR3 is TGTGCCAGTCGACAAGCGGGAGTATTAAGGGGGGCCAACGTCCTGACTTTC. This encodes CASRQAGVLRGANVLTF.